The 4 T cell receptor beta chains reported below all come from one sample, sequenced in a study of T cells in localized non-small cell lung cancer. Assay used: immunoSEQ multiplex PCR; TCRdb lists only in-frame clones, some missing. The sample carries approximately 83,000 clones, approximately 90% recorded once. The specimen comprised PBMCs, sampled before any cancer treatment. The receptors were sampled from a woman aged 40-69 years with stage II squamous cell lung carcinoma.

A single count supports this clone. The chain links TRBV28 to TRBJ1-2, with D tentatively TRBD1 (6 bases). Germline V gives CDR1 MDHEN, CDR2 SYDVKM. The CDR3 is 15 residues long. Trimming left V 6 bases short and J 8 bases short, with 22 bases between. CDR3 bases: TGTGCCAGCAGCCACACTTGGACAGAACTATGGGGCTACACCTTC. It specifies CASSHTWTELWGYTF.

The V call is TRBV11-2, the J call TRBJ2-2; D call uncertain. Trimming took 5 bases from V and 1 from J, leaving 8 bases between them. Germline CDR1 and CDR2: SGHAT and FQNNGV. The CDR3 is 14 residues long. Here the CDR3 reads CASSLDLNTGELFF. CDR3 DNA: TGTGCCAGCAGCCTCGATCTGAACACCGGGGAGCTGTTTTTT. The full variable domain, with the rest looked up from reference TRBV11-2 and TRBJ2-2, is EAGVAQSPRYKIIEKRQSVAFWCNPISGHATLYWYQQILGQGPKLLIQFQNNGVVDDSQLPKDRFSAERLKGVDSTLKIQPAKLEDSAVYLCASSLDLNTGELFFGEGSRLTVL.

V and J are TRBV28 and TRBJ1-5, with a possible D match to TRBD1 (5 bases). The CDR3 contains 16 residues. Germline CDR1 and CDR2: MDHEN and SYDVKM. V was cut by 6 bases and J by 0 bases, with 15 bases left in between. Here the CDR3 reads CASRSGTVYSNQPQHF. The CDR3 nucleotides read TGTGCCAGCAGGTCGGGGACGGTCTATAGCAATCAGCCCCAGCATTTT.

The chain combines TRBV30 with TRBJ1-5; the D gene is possibly TRBD1 (6 bases). The germline V gene encodes CDR1 GTSNPN and CDR2 SVGIG (reference sequence). This CDR3 spans 14 amino acids. Trimming took 5 bases from V and 3 from J, leaving 14 bases between them. CDR3 sequence: CAWGGQIYNQPQHF. The CDR3 DNA is TGTGCCTGGGGTGGACAGATATACAATCAGCCCCAGCATTTT.